The clone carrying this T cell receptor (beta chain) appeared a few times. Antigen: not known. This entry is derived from a study of T-cell memory formation after mild COVID-19. Using its own MiXCR run on the 5' RACE reads, TCRdb lists one record per CDR3 protein. The data show around 100,000 distinct CDR3 sequences, 22% seen once. CDR3 length: 14 amino acids. Germline V gene lookup returns CDR1 SGHKS and CDR2 YYEKEE (reference sequence). Trimming shortened V by 4 bases and J by 2 bases, and 13 bases separated the two germline ends. Whole-study results and caveats: Most CD4+ clones that shrank were in CM and EM, while CD8+ ones turned up in EMRA.

The V call is TRBV5-5, the J call TRBJ2-7; maybe TRBD2 (5 bases). Sequenced input: PBMCs or a T cell subset sorted from them (not recorded which). The sequence derives from a man aged 18 to 29 who had mild COVID-19 (a few samples of this study predate the infection). Cell type and time point are not known. CDR3 sequence: CASSLPGITYEQYF. CDR3 in DNA: TGTGCCAGCAGCCTCCCCGGGATAACCTACGAGCAGTACTTC.